This T cell receptor beta chain was identified during a study of blood T cells in healthy people across ages. The germline V gene has CDR1 SGHTA and CDR2 FQGNSA. This CDR3 is built from 20 residues. Primers used in a second PCR of roughly 6 to 12 cycles were a sample-barcoded 5' primer and a J-beta primer mix. One entry per CDR3 protein results from TCRdb running MiXCR on the 5' RACE reads. The sample shows 710,000 or so distinct CDR3 sequences, about 34% of them seen only once. As to this clonotype: One end of the junction is discordant with germline, which a read error may explain.

The source material was blood. This sequence joins TRBV7-2 and TRBJ2-6, with D possibly being TRBD1 (5 bases). The TCR was taken from a woman older than 75 in good health. CDR3 nucleotide sequence: TGTGCCAGCAGCTTAACCCTATACAGGATCGAGAGCTCTGGGGCCAACGTCCGGACTTTC. Its translation is CASSLTLYRIESSGANVRTF.